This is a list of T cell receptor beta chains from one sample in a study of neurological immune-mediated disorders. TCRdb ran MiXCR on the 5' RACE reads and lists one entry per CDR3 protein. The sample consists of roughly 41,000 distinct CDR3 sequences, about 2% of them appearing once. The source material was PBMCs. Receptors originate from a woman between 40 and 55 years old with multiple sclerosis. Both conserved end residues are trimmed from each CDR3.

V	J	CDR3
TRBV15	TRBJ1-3	ATSRDRNTIY
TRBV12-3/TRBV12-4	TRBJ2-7	ASSSGDSWAYEQY
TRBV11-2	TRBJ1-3	ASSWGHNTIY
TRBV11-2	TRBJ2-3	ASSVGYSGGLSTDTQY
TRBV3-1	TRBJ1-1	ASSLTDSGNTEAF
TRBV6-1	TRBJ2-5	ASSEDATRQETQY
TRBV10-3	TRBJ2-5	AILGAMEQETQY
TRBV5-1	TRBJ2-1	ASSYRLAGAIYNEQF
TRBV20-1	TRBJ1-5	SARDGRQGTYQPQH
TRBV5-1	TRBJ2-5	ASSSLTGETQY
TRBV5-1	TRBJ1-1	ASSAWWGNTEAF
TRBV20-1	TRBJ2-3	SARGITGGDTDTQY
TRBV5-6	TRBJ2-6	ASSLLTGWGSGANVLT
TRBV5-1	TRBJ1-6	ASSLAGGNSPLH
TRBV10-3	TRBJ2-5	AISERQGAGETQY
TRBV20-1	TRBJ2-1	SALTSGGAYNEQF
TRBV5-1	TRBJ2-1	ASSLDGGAYNEQF
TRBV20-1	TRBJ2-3	SGGPGPDTQY
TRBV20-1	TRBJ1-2	SAEYRNYGYT
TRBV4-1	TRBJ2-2	ASSQDWGYRGREPGELF
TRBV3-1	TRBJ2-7	ASSRPGGQGAEQY
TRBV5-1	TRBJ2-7	ASSPSPDYEQY
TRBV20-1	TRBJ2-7	SAPDRGRTYEQY
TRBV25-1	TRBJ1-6	ASSPMYNSPLH
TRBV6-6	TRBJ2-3	ASSYGGADTQY
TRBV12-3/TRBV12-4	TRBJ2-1	ASRQGRGYNEQF
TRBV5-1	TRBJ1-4	ASSLGRPQGEMF
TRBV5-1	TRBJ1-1	ASSLVPGGNTEAF
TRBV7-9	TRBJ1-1	ASSLGREVSTEAF
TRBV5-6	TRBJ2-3	ASSPDGQTGADTQY
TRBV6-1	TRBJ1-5	ASIEGHVDQPQH
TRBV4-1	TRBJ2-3	ASSQFIRSDYTDTQY
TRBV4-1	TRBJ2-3	ASSRLGQGTTDTQY
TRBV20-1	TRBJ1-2	SARDGSRQTYNYGYT
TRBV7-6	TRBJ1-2	ASSLNSGDGYT
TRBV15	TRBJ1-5	ATSRDRSRLRDQPQH
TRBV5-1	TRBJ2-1	ASTPGLAALGQF
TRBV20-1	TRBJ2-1	SARYRAGPNEQF
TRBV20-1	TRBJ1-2	SARDRTSNYGYT
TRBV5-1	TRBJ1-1	ASSWGHRDVNTEAF
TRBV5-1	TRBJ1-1	ASSLGFDTEAF
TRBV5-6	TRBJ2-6	ASSLGAQGANVLT
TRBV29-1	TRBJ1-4	SVGATGSEKLF
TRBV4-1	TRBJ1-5	ASSSADRRRNQPQH
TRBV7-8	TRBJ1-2	ASSLGEGLGSSYT
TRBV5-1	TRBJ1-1	ASSLDGARAF
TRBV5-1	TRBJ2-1	ASSLDLRGGGSSYNEQF
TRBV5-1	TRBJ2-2	ASHGSSGTGELF
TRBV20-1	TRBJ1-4	SAPGRVNEKLF
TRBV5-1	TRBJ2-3	ASSALGSGTDTQY
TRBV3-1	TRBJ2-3	ASSDNSRAQDTQY
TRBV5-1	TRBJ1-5	ASSYYSNQPQH
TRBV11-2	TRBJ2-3	ASSLHRTSGGHTDTQY
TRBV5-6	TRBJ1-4	ASSLKTGGANEKLF